This note documents a single T cell receptor beta chain sequence. These data originate in a study of glioma-infiltrating T cells. Using RNA template, CDR3s of TCR alpha and beta were amplified with iRepertoire arm-PCR. TCRdb called the multiplex PCR reads again in MiXCR, with one record for every CDR3 protein. Of around 350,000 distinct CDR3 sequences listed, 41% are singletons. The junction had 1 base not matched to a gene; V was cut back by 3 bases and J by 1 base. Per the germline V gene, CDR1 is LNHDA and CDR2 is SQIVND (reference sequence). There are 14 residues in the CDR3. The sequenced material came from glioma tissue, nonneoplastic brain tissue, or PBMCs (not recorded which). This sequence was found in a human donor with low-grade glioma or glioblastoma, undergoing nonglioma brain surgery, or in good health (not recorded which). This rearrangement joins TRBV19 to TRBJ1-1, with 8 nucleotides matching TRBD1. The CDR3 here is CASSMQGANTEAFF. CDR3 in DNA: TGTGCCAGTAGTATGCAGGGGGCGAACACTGAAGCTTTCTTT. Full variable domain (rest looked up from reference TRBV19 and TRBJ1-1): DGGITQSPKYLFRKEGQNVTLSCEQNLNHDAMYWYRQDPGQGLRLIYYSQIVNDFQKGDIAEGYSVSREKKESFPLTVTSAQKNPTAFYLCASSMQGANTEAFFGQGTRLTVV.